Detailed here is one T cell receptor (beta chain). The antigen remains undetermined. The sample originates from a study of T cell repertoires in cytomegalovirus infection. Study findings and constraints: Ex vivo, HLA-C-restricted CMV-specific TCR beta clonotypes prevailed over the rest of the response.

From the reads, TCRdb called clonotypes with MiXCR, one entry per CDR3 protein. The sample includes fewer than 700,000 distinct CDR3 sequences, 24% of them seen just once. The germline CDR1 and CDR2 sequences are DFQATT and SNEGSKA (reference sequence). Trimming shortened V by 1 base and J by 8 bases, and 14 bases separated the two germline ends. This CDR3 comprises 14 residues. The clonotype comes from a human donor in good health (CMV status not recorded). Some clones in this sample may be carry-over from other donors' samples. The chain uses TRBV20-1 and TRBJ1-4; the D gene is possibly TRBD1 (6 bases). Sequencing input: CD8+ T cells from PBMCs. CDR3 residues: CSARVPGAGEKLFF. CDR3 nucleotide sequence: TGCAGTGCTAGAGTCCCAGGGGCAGGGGAAAAACTGTTTTTT.